What follows is one TCR beta chain and its context. The antigen it recognizes is unknown. Base qualities are not provided; no much larger clone lies one nucleotide away. The entry originates in a study of blood T cell repertoires in COVID-19 (dated by TCRdb to the early 2020s). Context from the whole study: The collaborator samples originated in the United States, Italy and Spain and spanned the acute and convalescent phases of COVID-19. HLA class I and class II types, where available, came from metadata supplied by the sample provider rather than from assay-based typing. The dataset comprised deeply sampled blood TCRbeta repertoires from subjects exposed to, actively infected with, or recovered from COVID-19. Nearly every sample came with metadata listing a de-identified subject ID, COVID-19 status, age in years and sex. The prospective study material was composed of cDNA or gDNA derived from T cells, B-cell-depleted T cells, or PBMCs. The repertoires were made available in a free public database intended to serve as a resource for research on the immune response to SARS-CoV-2. Samples were obtained from the ongoing ImmuneRACE study (first 160 participants) and from 1,254 subjects provided by 6 global collaborators. Results and caveats for the whole study, not just this receptor: The amount of clinical and demographic metadata varied by source and participant and was provided uncurated.

As encoded in the germline V gene, CDR1 is SGHRS while CDR2 is YFSETQ. The CDR3 covers 11 residues, taking in both the cysteine and the phenylalanine. The entry retains the CDR3 DNA only, 33 bases that are in frame from base 1. V and J are truncated by 3 bases and 7 bases respectively, leaving an intervening sequence of 7 bases. One collaborating source in Seattle enrolled patients during active infection and followed them longitudinally through the course of disease. Each collaborating institution followed its own protocols to collect whole blood in K2EDTA tubes. For TCRbeta analysis, collaborator samples were shipped as frozen whole blood, as isolated PBMCs, or as DNA extracted from either sample type. The immunoSEQ Assay, a bias-controlled multiplex PCR, was used to amplify TCRbeta CDR3 regions from genomic DNA. Regarding the original processing steps: The number of nucleated cells in each sample was estimated by amplification of reference gene primers within the assay. To quantify the absolute abundance of each unique TCRbeta CDR3 rearrangement, sequence reads were collapsed and filtered. Productive Simpson clonality was computed per sample as the square root of Simpson's diversity index over productive rearrangements. In TCRdb, the immuneACCESS table is reduced to in-frame sequences with V and J assigned. These tables do not hold every clone; where another copy was compared, an unresolved V gene accounts for under half, and the others remain unexplained. The V and J calls and clone size come from that table; D and trimming were worked out from the DNA. The table for this sample lists a few hundred thousand clones; approximately 80% of them were counted only once. In total, the top ten clones hold roughly a tenth of the sample.

The sequenced sample was peripheral blood. This TCR was sampled from a woman aged 80 or older with COVID-19, enrolled during active disease. This chain is built from TRBV5-1 and TRBJ1-1, with the D segment identity uncertain. The DNA reads TGCGCCAGCAGCTATGGACTTGAAGCTTTCTTT. This yields the protein CASSYGLEAFF.